The TCR beta chain described here comes from a study of control samples from healthy donors and cancer patients (dated by TCRdb to the early 2020s). As to this clone: No antigen is known for it. No base qualities exist here, and no much larger clone lies one base off it.

The CDR1 and CDR2 encoded by the germline V gene are SGHDN and FVKESK. From the cysteine up to the phenylalanine, the CDR3 has a length of 17 residues. The kept DNA is CDR3 alone, 51 bases in frame from the first base. V and J are truncated by 1 base and 0 bases respectively, leaving an intervening sequence of 12 bases. The library was made by the immunoSEQ multiplex PCR assay. TCRdb mirrors the immuneACCESS table, restricted to in-frame sequences. Some clones are absent from its copies; in checked studies, under half trace to an unresolved V gene, and the reason for the others is unknown. The sample yields roughly 200,000 clones; roughly 94% were counted once. The ten largest clones take up about 1.6% of the sample.

The sample was blood. The sequence is built from TRBV14 and TRBJ1-4; no confident D gene assignment can be made. This receptor was taken from a man aged 50 to 60 in good health. The DNA sequence is as follows: TGTGCCAGCAGCCAAGTCCCAGGCGTTGCAACTAATGAAAAACTGTTTTTT. The translation is CASSQVPGVATNEKLFF.